This TCR beta chain comes out of a study of T cell responses to AZD1222 COVID-19 vaccine (dated by TCRdb to the early 2020s). For the wider study: AZD1222 recipients whose second dose came at about 4 weeks and those whose second dose came at about 12 weeks were combined into one group, since spike-specific TCR depth and breadth did not differ between the two schedules. TCR sequencing covered 230 or so trial participants: some 210 given two doses of AZD1222 and around 26 given two doses of MenACWY control vaccine. Trial participants were enrolled by age into subgroups of 18-55, 56-69 and 70-plus years, and roughly 150, 30 and 60 TCR-sequenced participants, respectively, were included in these subgroups. General conclusions and limits of the study: Vaccine-associated CD4 TCRs spanned the whole spike protein, with dominant responses in regions 160-218 and 743-854. After two AZD1222 doses, both the breadth and the depth of spike-specific TCRs were significantly higher than at day 0 and than in MenACWY recipients. Conclusions about previously exposed vaccinees are limited, since just five or six AZD1222 recipients were seropositive for SARS-CoV-2 at baseline. Participants were mostly white British and included more females than males, and it was suggested by the authors that clonal diversity may have been underestimated. The 56-69-year group was small, and its depth increase did not reach significance, likely because of low power. Epitopes outside the regions mutated in the B.1.351 and B.1.1.7 variants were reportedly recognized by nearly half of the unique spike-specific TCRs. Because no day 14 peak-response samples were available, repertoires were characterized only after the peak T cell response.

The CDR3 regions of human TCRbeta chains were analyzed by immunosequencing. Processing in the source paper ran as follows. TCRs in the repertoires were matched against a reference library of SARS-CoV-2-specific TCRs that had been generated with the MIRA antigen-specificity platform. Breadth was defined as the fraction of unique TCRs that were SARS-CoV-2-associated. Depth was defined as the fraction of total T cells that were SARS-CoV-2-associated. Using the MIRA data, every spike-specific TCR was mapped to the spike region that the TCR reacted to and assigned to either a CD4 or a CD8 class. Log10-transformed breadth and depth values were compared by one-way ANOVA with Sidak's multiple comparisons tests. Not all clones reach the TCRdb copy of this immuneACCESS table, which keeps in-frame sequences only. Checked studies attribute under half of the gap to unresolved V genes and leave the rest unexplained. D and trimming come from the DNA, and the V and J calls and clone size come from that table. The sample has about 67,000 clones on record, around 84% of them singletons. The ten largest clonotypes hold 21% of the sample.

Inclusive of the bounding cysteine and phenylalanine, the CDR3 is 13 residues long. The entry retains the CDR3 DNA only, 39 bases that are in frame from base 1. Taken from the germline V gene (reference sequence), the CDR1 and CDR2 loops are MNHEY and SMNVEV. The junction shows trimming of 5 bases on V and 0 bases on J, plus 5 bases between the germline ends. This sample's time point label indicates: baseline before first vaccination. Vaccinee samples came from UK trials COV001 and COV002, including a single-blind randomized controlled phase 2/3 trial of AZD1222 (ChAdOx1 nCoV-19) in healthy adults. For TCRbeta chain sequencing, PBMC samples from trial participants were taken at day 0 and at day 28 after the second dose. In the case of this clone: What this receptor recognizes is not known. Base qualities were left out, and no much larger clone turns up one base away.

The sequences come from peripheral blood, collected on day 0 of AZD1222 vaccination. In this chain, TRBV27 is recombined with TRBJ1-3; the D gene identity is not certain. This receptor was taken from an adult in good health. CDR3 protein: CASSAHSGNTIYF. The DNA sequence is given as TGTGCCAGCAGTGCCCACTCTGGAAACACCATATATTTT.